The rows below give T cell receptor beta chains drawn from one sample of a study of patients and donors after allogeneic stem cell transplantation. TCRdb itself ran the RT-PCR reads through MiXCR, one entry per CDR3 protein. The sample has over 350,000 distinct CDR3 sequences, roughly 16% seen once. The sequencing input was blood, either unsorted or a sorted T cell fraction (not recorded which). The receptors originated from a human donor who was either an allogeneic HSCT recipient or a stem cell or donor lymphocyte infusion donor (not recorded which). It is not recorded whose cells these are; they may come from a transplant donor. CDR3s include the opening cysteine and the closing phenylalanine or tryptophan. A D gene is named only where the DNA matches it firmly. Clone size is shown for a subset of rows, as once, few, many or a class of expanded clone.

D gene: TRBD1; clone size: .; J gene: TRBJ2-7; V gene: TRBV7-2; CDR3 protein: CASSLPGGQGYEQYF; CDR3 DNA: TGTGCCAGCAGCTTACCTGGGGGACAGGGGTACGAGCAGTACTTC
D gene: .; clone size: .; J gene: TRBJ1-3; V gene: TRBV11-2; CDR3 protein: CASSLDRAGSSGNTIYF; CDR3 DNA: TGTGCCAGCAGCTTAGATAGGGCCGGTTCCTCTGGAAACACCATATATTTT
D gene: TRBD1; clone size: .; J gene: TRBJ1-3; V gene: TRBV7-6; CDR3 protein: CASSLEGGQARSGNTIYF; CDR3 DNA: TGTGCCAGCAGCTTAGAGGGGGGACAGGCGCGCTCTGGAAACACCATATATTTT
D gene: TRBD1; clone size: .; J gene: TRBJ1-2; V gene: TRBV12-3/TRBV12-4; CDR3 protein: CASRSDRDSIGGTF; CDR3 DNA: TGTGCCAGCAGATCGGACAGGGACTCGATCGGAGGCACCTTC
D gene: TRBD2; clone size: .; J gene: TRBJ2-5; V gene: TRBV14; CDR3 protein: CASSQDPLAGETQYF; CDR3 DNA: TGTGCCAGCAGCCAAGACCCCCTAGCGGGGGAGACCCAGTACTTC
D gene: TRBD1; clone size: .; J gene: TRBJ1-5; V gene: TRBV20-1; CDR3 protein: CSARVDRAQPQHF; CDR3 DNA: TGCAGTGCTAGAGTGGACAGGGCTCAGCCCCAGCATTTT
D gene: .; clone size: many; J gene: TRBJ2-2; V gene: TRBV12-3/TRBV12-4; CDR3 protein: CASSLALLNTGELFF; CDR3 DNA: TGTGCCAGCAGTTTAGCGCTCCTGAACACCGGGGAGCTGTTTTTT
D gene: .; clone size: few; J gene: TRBJ2-7; V gene: TRBV21-1; CDR3 protein: CASSKNPRLAGGLYEQYF; CDR3 DNA: TGTGCCAGCAGCAAAAACCCCCGACTAGCGGGAGGGCTGTACGAGCAGTACTTC
D gene: .; clone size: few; J gene: TRBJ2-3; V gene: TRBV20-1; CDR3 protein: CSATRGGTDTQYF; CDR3 DNA: TGCAGTGCCACAAGGGGGGGCACAGATACGCAGTATTTT
D gene: .; clone size: many; J gene: TRBJ2-7; V gene: TRBV5-1; CDR3 protein: CASSLEGYYEQYF; CDR3 DNA: TGCGCCAGCAGCTTGGAGGGATACTACGAGCAGTACTTC
D gene: .; clone size: .; J gene: TRBJ2-7; V gene: TRBV29-1; CDR3 protein: CSARRGRLYEQYF; CDR3 DNA: TGCAGCGCCAGGAGGGGCAGACTATACGAGCAGTACTTC
D gene: TRBD1; clone size: few; J gene: TRBJ2-5; V gene: TRBV12-3/TRBV12-4; CDR3 protein: CASRSTGGDETQYF; CDR3 DNA: TGTGCCAGCAGATCTACAGGGGGCGACGAGACCCAGTACTTC
D gene: .; clone size: many; J gene: TRBJ2-5; V gene: TRBV12-3/TRBV12-4; CDR3 protein: CASSPPTWEETQYF; CDR3 DNA: TGTGCCAGCAGTCCACCCACATGGGAAGAGACCCAGTACTTC
D gene: .; clone size: few; J gene: TRBJ1-6; V gene: TRBV20-1; CDR3 protein: CSAAAQNNSPLHF; CDR3 DNA: TGCAGTGCCGCGGCGCAGAATAATTCACCCCTCCACTTT
D gene: TRBD2; clone size: .; J gene: TRBJ2-7; V gene: TRBV5-1; CDR3 protein: CASSFGGRSTYEQYF; CDR3 DNA: TGCGCCAGCAGCTTCGGCGGGAGGTCCACCTACGAGCAGTACTTC
D gene: .; clone size: .; J gene: TRBJ2-4; V gene: TRBV4-3; CDR3 protein: CASSQDGQVNIQYF; CDR3 DNA: TGCGCCAGCAGCCAAGACGGGCAAGTAAACATTCAGTACTTC
D gene: .; clone size: many; J gene: TRBJ1-4; V gene: TRBV5-4; CDR3 protein: CASSLGATNEKLFF; CDR3 DNA: TGTGCCAGCAGCTTGGGCGCAACTAATGAAAAACTGTTTTTT
D gene: TRBD1; clone size: few; J gene: TRBJ2-1; V gene: TRBV28; CDR3 protein: CATAAQDRGLGEQFF; CDR3 DNA: TGTGCCACGGCTGCCCAGGACAGGGGGCTCGGTGAGCAGTTCTTC
D gene: .; clone size: few; J gene: TRBJ1-1; V gene: TRBV9; CDR3 protein: CASSARTNTEAFF; CDR3 DNA: TGTGCCAGCAGCGCCAGGACGAACACTGAAGCTTTCTTT
D gene: .; clone size: .; J gene: TRBJ2-6; V gene: TRBV5-6; CDR3 protein: CASSFRAGAGANVLTF; CDR3 DNA: TGTGCCAGCAGCTTCAGGGCTGGGGCTGGGGCCAACGTCCTGACTTTC
D gene: .; clone size: .; J gene: TRBJ1-5; V gene: TRBV5-5; CDR3 protein: CASSHVGGGNQPQHF; CDR3 DNA: TGTGCCAGCAGCCACGTCGGGGGGGGCAATCAGCCCCAGCATTTT
D gene: .; clone size: few; J gene: TRBJ1-1; V gene: TRBV7-9; CDR3 protein: CAITGGSRGTLNTEAFF; CDR3 DNA: TGTGCCATCACGGGCGGGTCGAGGGGGACATTGAACACTGAAGCTTTCTTT
D gene: TRBD1; clone size: .; J gene: TRBJ1-3; V gene: TRBV4-1; CDR3 protein: CASSQEPGTGGNTIYF; CDR3 DNA: TGCGCCAGCAGCCAAGAGCCCGGGACAGGGGGAAACACCATATATTTT
D gene: .; clone size: few; J gene: TRBJ2-7; V gene: TRBV25-1; CDR3 protein: CASSDDRKRVYEQYF; CDR3 DNA: TGTGCCAGCAGTGACGACAGGAAGAGAGTCTACGAGCAGTACTTC
D gene: .; clone size: .; J gene: TRBJ2-2; V gene: TRBV7-2; CDR3 protein: CASSADRNTGELFF; CDR3 DNA: TGTGCCAGCAGCGCTGACAGGAACACCGGGGAGCTGTTTTTT
D gene: .; clone size: .; J gene: TRBJ2-2; V gene: TRBV2; CDR3 protein: CASSTHTGELFF; CDR3 DNA: TGTGCCAGCAGTACGCACACCGGGGAGCTGTTTTTT
D gene: .; clone size: few; J gene: TRBJ1-5; V gene: TRBV5-1; CDR3 protein: CASSLGPGPSQPQHF; CDR3 DNA: TGCGCCAGCAGCTTGGGTCCAGGGCCTAGTCAGCCCCAGCATTTT
D gene: .; clone size: many; J gene: TRBJ2-3; V gene: TRBV5-1; CDR3 protein: CASSLERVTDTQYF; CDR3 DNA: TGCGCCAGCAGCTTGGAAAGGGTCACAGATACGCAGTATTTT
D gene: .; clone size: few; J gene: TRBJ1-1; V gene: TRBV4-3; CDR3 protein: CASSQGTRITEAFF; CDR3 DNA: TGCGCCAGCAGCCAGGGTACTCGGATCACTGAAGCTTTCTTT
D gene: TRBD1; clone size: few; J gene: TRBJ1-1; V gene: TRBV7-3; CDR3 protein: CASSLGVKTGGGTEAFF; CDR3 DNA: TGTGCCAGCAGCTTAGGAGTTAAGACAGGGGGCGGTACTGAAGCTTTCTTT
D gene: .; clone size: few; J gene: TRBJ2-5; V gene: TRBV21-1; CDR3 protein: CASSKEGGSETQYF; CDR3 DNA: TGTGCCAGCAGCAAAGAGGGGGGTTCGGAGACCCAGTACTTC
D gene: TRBD1; clone size: .; J gene: TRBJ1-1; V gene: TRBV9; CDR3 protein: CASSPTGQGDTEAFF; CDR3 DNA: TGTGCCAGCAGCCCGACGGGACAGGGCGACACTGAAGCTTTCTTT
D gene: TRBD2; clone size: few; J gene: TRBJ2-2; V gene: TRBV20-1; CDR3 protein: CSARDKRRGTGELFF; CDR3 DNA: TGCAGTGCTAGAGATAAACGGCGGGGGACCGGGGAGCTGTTTTTT
D gene: TRBD1; clone size: few; J gene: TRBJ2-7; V gene: TRBV7-9; CDR3 protein: CASSPRGDRAYEQYF; CDR3 DNA: TGTGCCAGCAGCCCGAGAGGGGACAGGGCCTACGAGCAGTACTTC
D gene: .; clone size: .; J gene: TRBJ2-7; V gene: TRBV7-9; CDR3 protein: CASSFEGGRNEQYF; CDR3 DNA: TGTGCCAGCAGCTTCGAGGGGGGGAGAAACGAGCAGTACTTC
D gene: .; clone size: .; J gene: TRBJ2-7; V gene: TRBV21-1; CDR3 protein: CASSKDVTTIYEQYF; CDR3 DNA: TGTGCCAGCAGCAAAGACGTGACTACCATCTACGAGCAGTACTTC
D gene: .; clone size: few; J gene: TRBJ2-7; V gene: TRBV2; CDR3 protein: CASRVRVTSYEQYF; CDR3 DNA: TGTGCCAGCAGAGTGAGGGTAACCTCCTACGAGCAGTACTTC
D gene: .; clone size: .; J gene: TRBJ1-2; V gene: TRBV7-2; CDR3 protein: CASSLFLNRGSYTF; CDR3 DNA: TGTGCCAGCAGCTTATTCCTGAACCGGGGGAGCTACACCTTC
D gene: .; clone size: .; J gene: TRBJ2-1; V gene: TRBV5-6; CDR3 protein: CASSLQGGSPTYNEQFF; CDR3 DNA: TGTGCCAGCAGCTTGCAAGGAGGGTCCCCAACCTACAATGAGCAGTTCTTC
D gene: .; clone size: .; J gene: TRBJ2-5; V gene: TRBV10-3; CDR3 protein: CAISDNGGETQYF; CDR3 DNA: TGTGCCATCAGTGACAATGGGGGGGAGACCCAGTACTTC
D gene: TRBD2; clone size: .; J gene: TRBJ2-3; V gene: TRBV5-6; CDR3 protein: CASSPFGEGLDTQYF; CDR3 DNA: TGTGCCAGCAGCCCTTTTGGGGAGGGCCTTGATACGCAGTATTTT
D gene: TRBD2; clone size: few; J gene: TRBJ2-5; V gene: TRBV5-1; CDR3 protein: CASSPGTSGTQETQYF; CDR3 DNA: TGCGCCAGCAGCCCCGGGACTAGCGGGACCCAAGAGACCCAGTACTTC
D gene: TRBD2; clone size: many; J gene: TRBJ2-4; V gene: TRBV20-1; CDR3 protein: CSARVPRLAGIQYF; CDR3 DNA: TGCAGTGCTAGAGTCCCCAGACTAGCGGGCATTCAGTACTTC
D gene: TRBD1; clone size: .; J gene: TRBJ2-7; V gene: TRBV20-1; CDR3 protein: CSARSDRDYEQYF; CDR3 DNA: TGCAGTGCTAGAAGTGACAGGGACTACGAGCAGTACTTC
D gene: .; clone size: many; J gene: TRBJ1-3; V gene: TRBV10-3; CDR3 protein: CAIRTGQGNTIYF; CDR3 DNA: TGTGCCATCAGGACCGGACAGGGAAACACCATATATTTT
D gene: .; clone size: .; J gene: TRBJ1-1; V gene: TRBV5-1; CDR3 protein: CASSLGREKNTEAFF; CDR3 DNA: TGCGCCAGCAGCTTGGGGAGAGAAAAGAACACTGAAGCTTTCTTT
D gene: .; clone size: few; J gene: TRBJ2-5; V gene: TRBV24-1; CDR3 protein: CATRRGGGTQYF; CDR3 DNA: TGTGCCACCAGACGCGGTGGAGGGACCCAGTACTTC
D gene: TRBD2; clone size: .; J gene: TRBJ2-1; V gene: TRBV6-1; CDR3 protein: CASSPFSTSGSANEQFF; CDR3 DNA: TGTGCCAGCAGCCCGTTTTCGACTAGCGGGAGTGCCAATGAGCAGTTCTTC
D gene: .; clone size: few; J gene: TRBJ1-2; V gene: TRBV9; CDR3 protein: CASSVQGRFSGYTF; CDR3 DNA: TGTGCCAGCAGCGTACAGGGGCGATTTAGTGGCTACACCTTC
D gene: TRBD2; clone size: few; J gene: TRBJ2-1; V gene: TRBV19; CDR3 protein: CASSFSGAQRGEQFF; CDR3 DNA: TGTGCCAGTAGCTTTAGCGGGGCCCAACGAGGTGAGCAGTTCTTC
D gene: .; clone size: .; J gene: TRBJ1-5; V gene: TRBV16; CDR3 protein: CASSQSAGDNQPQHF; CDR3 DNA: TGTGCCAGCAGCCAATCTGCAGGGGACAATCAGCCCCAGCATTTT
D gene: .; clone size: few; J gene: TRBJ2-5; V gene: TRBV15; CDR3 protein: CATSRGETQYF; CDR3 DNA: TGTGCCACCAGCAGAGGGGAGACCCAGTACTTC
D gene: .; clone size: few; J gene: TRBJ2-7; V gene: TRBV6-5; CDR3 protein: CASSYSGLAYEQYF; CDR3 DNA: TGTGCCAGCAGTTACTCAGGTTTAGCCTACGAGCAGTACTTC
D gene: .; clone size: few; J gene: TRBJ2-4; V gene: TRBV12-3/TRBV12-4; CDR3 protein: CASSLAGVHIGDIQYF; CDR3 DNA: TGTGCCAGCAGTTTGGCAGGAGTCCATATCGGGGACATTCAGTACTTC
D gene: TRBD1; clone size: .; J gene: TRBJ1-2; V gene: TRBV7-3; CDR3 protein: CASSFRQGHGYTF; CDR3 DNA: TGTGCCAGCAGCTTTAGACAGGGGCATGGCTACACCTTC
D gene: .; clone size: .; J gene: TRBJ1-4; V gene: TRBV29-1; CDR3 protein: CSVLLATNEKLFF; CDR3 DNA: TGCAGCGTGCTGCTCGCAACTAATGAAAAACTGTTTTTT